A single sample gave rise to the 7 T cell receptor beta chains below, sequenced in a study of shared T cell receptors in the human thymus. Some clones are missing from TCRdb's copy, which holds only in-frame ones; the method was immunoSEQ multiplex PCR. The data contain approximately 660,000 clones, 85% to 90% of them seen just once; the ten biggest clones take up around 0.01%. The same data also contributed to another study, on human thymus T cells.

The sample taken for sequencing was thymocytes. The receptors derive from a boy under two years old with a congenital heart defect.

The CDR3 sequence: CASSIKGPAGGYFYEQYF. As DNA, the CDR3 is TGTGCCAGCTCAATAAAAGGTCCGGCGGGGGGCTACTTCTACGAGCAGTACTTC. This chain connects TRBV18 to TRBJ2-7, with 8 bases that match TRBD2. With V trimmed by 5 bases and J by 3 bases, 18 bases remained unmatched. CDR3 size: 18 residues. The germline CDR1 and CDR2 sequences are KGHSH and LQKENI.

The chain employs TRBV4-1 and TRBJ1-2, with 10 bases aligning to TRBD1. After removal of 1 base from V and 5 bases from J, the junction contained 10 bases not matched to a gene. Germline V lookup: CDR1 MGHRA, CDR2 YSYEKL. The CDR3 is 17 amino acids. This CDR3 reads CASSQVRDRGYGYGYTF. As DNA, the CDR3 is TGCGCCAGCAGCCAAGTCCGGGACAGGGGTTACGGGTATGGCTACACCTTC.

The chain combines TRBV4-1 with TRBJ2-1, with D uncertain. CDR1 is MGHRA and CDR2 is YSYEKL in the germline V gene. CDR3 length: 15 amino acids. V lost 1 base to trimming and J lost 5 bases, with 12 bases between them. The CDR3 coding sequence is TGCGCCAGCAGCCAAGGCGCTGCCAGCGACAATGAGCAGTTCTTC. Its translation: CASSQGAASDNEQFF.

The V and J genes are TRBV4-2 and TRBJ1-6; TRBD1 matches at 8 bases. The CDR3 runs 15 residues. Per the germline V gene, CDR1 is LGHNA and CDR2 is YNFKEQ. With 3 bases clipped from V and 10 bases from J, the junction kept 8 bases outside the gene matches. This CDR3 is CASSHHGQGASPLHF. DNA of the CDR3: TGTGCCAGCAGCCATCACGGACAGGGCGCGTCACCCCTCCACTTT.

The V and J genes are TRBV28 and TRBJ1-2, with a tentative D call TRBD1 (6 bases). CDR1 is MDHEN, CDR2 SYDVKM, per germline. This CDR3 region has 18 residues. V was clipped by 0 bases and J by 0 bases, with 17 bases between them. The CDR3 DNA is TGTGCCAGCAGTTTATGTGTACCCCGGGACACTTCTAACTATGGCTACACCTTC. Protein product: CASSLCVPRDTSNYGYTF.

The V and J genes are TRBV28 and TRBJ2-1; D may be TRBD2 (6 bases). This CDR3 has 14 amino acids. Germline CDR1 MDHEN, CDR2 SYDVKM. V gave up 6 bases and J gave up 7 bases, with 16 bases separating them. In DNA, the CDR3 is TGTGCCAGCAGCCCCCAGATAGCGGCTAATGAGCAGTTCTTC. Amino acids: CASSPQIAANEQFF.

This chain joins TRBV5-4 and TRBJ2-1; TRBD2 matches 8 bases. J lost 2 bases, V lost 5 bases, and 3 bases had no gene match. Looked up from germline, CDR1 is SGHNT and CDR2 is YYREEE (reference sequence). The CDR3 extends over 14 amino acids. The DNA of the CDR3 is TGTGCCAGCAGAGCGGGAGAAGCCTACAATGAGCAGTTCTTC. Its protein product is CASRAGEAYNEQFF. The complete variable domain, with remaining parts taken from reference TRBV5-4 and TRBJ2-1, reads ETGVTQSPTHLIKTRGQQVTLRCSSQSGHNTVSWYQQALGQGPQFIFQYYREEENGRGNFPPRFSGLQFPNYSSELNVNALELDDSALYLCASRAGEAYNEQFFGPGTRLTVL.